Listed here are 17 T cell receptor beta chains from one sample, sequenced in a study of vaccination and CD4 T cells after COVID-19. Sequenced with the Oncomine TCR Beta short-read assay was DNA taken from cultured CD4+ T cells. Using its own MiXCR run on the PCR reads, TCRdb lists one record per CDR3 protein. The repertoire has under 3,000 distinct CDR3 sequences, about two fifths of them found once; the top ten carry about 61%. Which antigens these TCRs recognize remains unknown. The treatment is: approximately 9-day PBMC culture with coronavirus spike peptide pools or control peptides (ViraFEST assay). Samples of CD4+ T cells were obtained from the unexposed donor before the COVID-19 pandemic (2011-2018). Sequencing was performed on CD4+ T cells from blood, cultured in vitro. The receptors originated from a human donor in good health.

This sequence joins TRBV27 and TRBJ2-7; 11 nucleotides match TRBD2. The CDR3 has 18 amino acids. Germline CDR1 and CDR2: MNHEY and SMNVEV (reference sequence). The ends lost 10 bases at V and 0 bases at J; junction bases unmatched: 17. CDR3 in amino acids: CATSDRQGLADYSYEQYF. The CDR3 nucleotides read TGTGCCACTTCCGACCGCCAGGGACTAGCGGATTACTCCTACGAGCAGTACTTC.

This rearrangement joins TRBV20-1 to TRBJ2-3, with D hard to call. Germline V lookup: CDR1 DFQATT, CDR2 SNEGSKA (reference sequence). This CDR3 has 14 residues. V was pared by 1 base and J by 0 bases, with 8 bases between. The CDR3 loop reads CSARVQSSTDTQYF. CDR3 sequence (DNA): TGCAGTGCTAGAGTACAGTCTAGCACAGATACGCAGTATTTT.

CDR3 coding DNA: TGCACCAGCAGCGACGTGGGCAGGAGGCGTTTGTACGAGCAGTACTTC. Amino acid sequence: CTSSDVGRRRLYEQYF. The chain uses TRBV1 and TRBJ2-7; the D call TRBD1 from the table was never checked on the DNA. TRBV1 represents a pseudogene. This CDR3 has 16 amino acids.

The J gene is TRBJ1-1, the V gene TRBV18; D remains unclear. The CDR3 has 13 amino acids. Germline lookup yields CDR1 KGHSH and CDR2 LQKENI. V shed 1 base and J shed 1 base, with 4 bases lying between them. CDR3 DNA sequence: TGTGCCAGCTCACCACTGGGGAACACTGAAGCTTTCTTT. Its translation is CASSPLGNTEAFF.

The rearrangement joins TRBV24-1 to TRBJ1-3; the D is unclear. The CDR3 has 14 amino acids. With 4 bases removed from V and 0 bases from J, the gap between germline ends came to 6 bases. Germline CDR1 reads KGHDR; CDR2 reads SFDVKD. The CDR3 DNA reads as TGTGCCACCAGTGACAGGAACTCTGGAAACACCATATATTTT. Encoded protein: CATSDRNSGNTIYF.

The chain links TRBV20-1 to TRBJ2-5; TRBD2 aligns across 9 bases. Trimming removed 4 bases from V and 0 bases from J; junction bases left unmatched: 6. CDR1 and CDR2 from the germline V gene are DFQATT and SNEGSKA (reference sequence). CDR3 length equals 15 residues. Here the CDR3 DNA reads TGCAGTGCTAAAGGACTAGCGCAGTACCAAGAGACCCAGTACTTC. It codes for CSAKGLAQYQETQYF.

This chain joins TRBV11-3 and TRBJ2-7; tentatively, D is TRBD1 (6 bases). Germline V lookup: CDR1 SGHNT, CDR2 YENEEA. The CDR3 has 13 residues. V gave up 5 bases and J gave up 6 bases, with 14 bases separating them. The CDR3, as DNA: TGTGCCAGCAGCCGAGCGACAGGCCGCGAGCAGTACTTC. It encodes CASSRATGREQYF.

This chain's CDR3 is CASSLGGDEYGYTF. CDR3 nucleotides: TGTGCCAGCAGCTTAGGGGGCGATGAGTATGGCTACACCTTC. The rearrangement uses TRBV7-6 and TRBJ1-2, with D possibly being TRBD1 (5 bases). V lost 1 base and J lost 5, with 11 bases in between. CDR1 and CDR2 (germline): SGHVS, FNYEAQ. The CDR3 runs to 14 residues. The full variable domain, rest sourced from reference TRBV7-6 and TRBJ1-2, is GAGVSQSPRYKVTKRGQDVALRCDPISGHVSLYWYRQALGQGPEFLTYFNYEAQQDKSGLPNDRFSAERPEGSISTLTIQRTEQRDSAMYRCASSLGGDEYGYTFGSGTRLTVV.

The chain carries TRBV29-1 and TRBJ1-5; TRBD1 is a possible D gene (5 bases). Per the germline V gene, CDR1 is SQVTM and CDR2 is ANQGSEA. The length of the CDR3 is 14 residues. V was shortened by 6 bases and J by 5 bases, with 17 bases between the two germline ends. The CDR3, as DNA: TGCAGCGTCGCCGCGGGGCGAGAATATCAGCCCCAGCATTTT. Residues: CSVAAGREYQPQHF.

This rearrangement joins TRBV19 to TRBJ1-1; D remains ambiguous. This CDR3 has 16 residues. Deletions cut 7 bases from V and 0 bases from J, with 18 bases between. Germline CDR1 reads LNHDA; CDR2 reads SQIVND (reference sequence). In nucleotides, the CDR3 is TGTGCCAGTAAGCGTGGGTGGAACAGATTGAACACTGAAGCTTTCTTT. Protein: CASKRGWNRLNTEAFF.

The CDR3 here is CASSYFRWGRNLTGELFF. CDR3 bases: TGTGCCAGCAGCTACTTCCGATGGGGGAGAAACCTTACCGGGGAGCTGTTTTTT. The chain links TRBV7-9 to TRBJ2-2; tentatively, D is TRBD1 or TRBD2 (5 bases each). The CDR3 is 18 amino acids. Looked up from germline, CDR1 is SEHNR and CDR2 is FQNEAQ (reference sequence). Trimming removed 4 bases from V and 5 bases from J, with 23 bases in between.

The V gene is TRBV7-2, the J gene TRBJ1-1; D is undetermined. Germline loops: CDR1 SGHTA, CDR2 FQGNSA. CDR3 size: 14 residues. Trimming stripped 5 bases from V and 7 bases from J, with 17 bases between. This CDR3 is CASSNRALWVEAFF. In DNA form, the CDR3 reads TGTGCCAGCAGCAATCGGGCCTTGTGGGTTGAAGCTTTCTTT.

This chain joins TRBV19 and TRBJ2-7, with a possible D match to TRBD2 (6 bases). Germline V gene lookup returns CDR1 LNHDA and CDR2 SQIVND (reference sequence). This CDR3 spans 14 amino acids. V was pared by 5 bases and J by 4 bases, with 15 bases between. The CDR3 spells CASSPGTGYYEQYF. As DNA, the CDR3 is TGTGCCAGTAGTCCTGGGACTGGATATTACGAGCAGTACTTC. Looking up the rest from reference TRBV19 and TRBJ2-7 gives the full variable domain: DGGITQSPKYLFRKEGQNVTLSCEQNLNHDAMYWYRQDPGQGLRLIYYSQIVNDFQKGDIAEGYSVSREKKESFPLTVTSAQKNPTAFYLCASSPGTGYYEQYFGPGTRLTVT.

The chain is built from TRBV20-1 and TRBJ2-5; 9 nucleotides agree with TRBD2. Germline values: CDR1 DFQATT, CDR2 SNEGSKA (reference sequence). The CDR3 sequence is 15 residues long. The V segment lost 6 bases and the J segment 0 bases; nucleotides outside the gene matches: 8. CDR3 in amino acids: CSAAPAGGNQETQYF. The CDR3 region has the DNA TGCAGTGCCGCCCCAGCGGGGGGAAACCAAGAGACCCAGTACTTC.

The genes are TRBV11-1 and TRBJ2-6; D remains unclear. The germline V and J ends were trimmed by 0 bases and 0 bases, with 3 bases remaining between them. The germline V gene encodes CDR1 SGHAT and CDR2 FQDESV (reference sequence). There are 15 residues in the CDR3. The CDR3 reads CASSLAFSGANVLTF. In DNA form, the CDR3 reads TGTGCCAGCAGCTTAGCCTTCTCTGGGGCCAACGTCCTGACTTTC.

This clonotype has more than one count but fewer than ten. This chain joins TRBV19 and TRBJ1-1; 8 nucleotides line up with TRBD1. Losses at the gene ends were 6 bases for V and 5 bases for J; bases not matched to a gene: 8. The CDR3 has 14 residues. Germline V gives CDR1 LNHDA, CDR2 SQIVND (reference sequence). The CDR3 region is CASRKTGEGTEAFF. The CDR3 DNA reads TGTGCCAGTAGAAAGACAGGGGAGGGGACTGAAGCTTTCTTT.

This clonotype has a single count. The chain combines TRBV7-9 with TRBJ1-2; D might be TRBD1 (6 bases). This CDR3 contains 14 residues. Germline V CDR1 and CDR2: SEHNR, FQNEAQ (reference sequence). Trimming pared 5 bases from V and 3 bases from J, leaving 13 bases between. This CDR3 reads CASSGGGAYYGYTF. DNA for the CDR3: TGTGCCAGCAGCGGAGGGGGGGCCTACTATGGCTACACCTTC.